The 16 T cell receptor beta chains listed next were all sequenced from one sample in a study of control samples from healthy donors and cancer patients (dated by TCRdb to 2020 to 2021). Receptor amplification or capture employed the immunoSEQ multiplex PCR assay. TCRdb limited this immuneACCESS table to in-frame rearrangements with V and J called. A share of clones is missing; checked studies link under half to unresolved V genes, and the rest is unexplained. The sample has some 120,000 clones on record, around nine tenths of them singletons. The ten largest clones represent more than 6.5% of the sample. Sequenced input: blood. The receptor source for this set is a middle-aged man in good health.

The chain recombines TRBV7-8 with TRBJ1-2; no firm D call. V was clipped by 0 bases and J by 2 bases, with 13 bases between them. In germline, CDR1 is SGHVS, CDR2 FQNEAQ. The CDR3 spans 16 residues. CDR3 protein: CASSLAYGQFNYGYTF. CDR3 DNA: TGTGCCAGCAGCTTAGCGTATGGGCAGTTCAACTATGGCTACACCTTC. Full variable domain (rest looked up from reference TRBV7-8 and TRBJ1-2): GAGVSQSPRYKVAKRGQDVALRCDPISGHVSLFWYQQALGQGPEFLTYFQNEAQLDKSGLPSDRFFAERPEGSVSTLKIQRTQQEDSAVYLCASSLAYGQFNYGYTFGSGTRLTVV.

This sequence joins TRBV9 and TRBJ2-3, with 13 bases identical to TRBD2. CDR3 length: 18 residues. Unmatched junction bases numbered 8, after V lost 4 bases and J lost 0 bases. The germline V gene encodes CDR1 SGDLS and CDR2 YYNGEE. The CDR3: CASSPRLAGGRSTDTQYF. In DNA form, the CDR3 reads TGTGCCAGCAGCCCCCGACTAGCGGGGGGCCGTAGCACAGATACGCAGTATTTT.

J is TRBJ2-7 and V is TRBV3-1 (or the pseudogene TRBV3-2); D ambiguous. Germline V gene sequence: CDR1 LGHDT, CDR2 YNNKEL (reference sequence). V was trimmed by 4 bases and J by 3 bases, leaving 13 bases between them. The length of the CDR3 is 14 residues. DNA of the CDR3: TGTGCCAGCAGCCCAAGAACCCTCTTCTACGAGCAGTACTTC. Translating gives CASSPRTLFYEQYF.

The CDR3 region is CASSVPGGGSTEAFF. The CDR3 bases are TGTGCCAGCAGTGTCCCCGGGGGGGGGTCCACTGAAGCTTTCTTT. The gene calls are TRBV2 and TRBJ1-1, with a weak D call TRBD1 (5 bases). The CDR3 is 15 residues long. The V end was cut by 4 bases, the J end by 4 bases, with 16 bases between. Germline-derived CDR1 and CDR2 are SNHLY and FYNNEI.

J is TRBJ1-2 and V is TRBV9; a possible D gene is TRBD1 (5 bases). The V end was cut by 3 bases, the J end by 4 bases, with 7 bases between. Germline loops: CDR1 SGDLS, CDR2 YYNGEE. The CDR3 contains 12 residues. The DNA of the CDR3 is TGTGCCAGCAGCGCTGACAGCTATGGCTACACCTTC. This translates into CASSADSYGYTF.

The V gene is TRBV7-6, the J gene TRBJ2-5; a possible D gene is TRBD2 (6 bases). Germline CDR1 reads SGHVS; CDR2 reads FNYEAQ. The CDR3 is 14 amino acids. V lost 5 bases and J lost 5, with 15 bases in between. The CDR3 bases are TGTGCCAGCAGCGATACGCCGGGACTTGAGACCCAGTACTTC. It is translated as CASSDTPGLETQYF. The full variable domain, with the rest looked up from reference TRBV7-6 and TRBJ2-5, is GAGVSQSPRYKVTKRGQDVALRCDPISGHVSLYWYRQALGQGPEFLTYFNYEAQQDKSGLPNDRFSAERPEGSISTLTIQRTEQRDSAMYRCASSDTPGLETQYFGPGTRLLVL.

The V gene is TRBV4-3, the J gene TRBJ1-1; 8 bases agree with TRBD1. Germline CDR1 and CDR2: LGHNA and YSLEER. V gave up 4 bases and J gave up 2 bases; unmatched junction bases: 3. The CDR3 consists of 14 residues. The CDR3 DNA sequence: TGCGCCAGCAGCCGCGGGACAGGAAACACTGAAGCTTTCTTT. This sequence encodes CASSRGTGNTEAFF.

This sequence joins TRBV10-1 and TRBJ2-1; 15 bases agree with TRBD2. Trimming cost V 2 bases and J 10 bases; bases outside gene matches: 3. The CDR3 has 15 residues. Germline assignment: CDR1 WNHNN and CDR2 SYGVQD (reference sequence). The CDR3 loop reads CASSEGLAGGGEQFF. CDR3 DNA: TGCGCCAGCAGTGAGGGACTAGCGGGGGGGGGAGAGCAGTTCTTC.

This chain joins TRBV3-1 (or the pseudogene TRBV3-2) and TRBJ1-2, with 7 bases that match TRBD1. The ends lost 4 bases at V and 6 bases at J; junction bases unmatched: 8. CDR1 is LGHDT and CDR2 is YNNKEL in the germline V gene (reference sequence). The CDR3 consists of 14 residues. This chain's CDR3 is CASSRKGALDGYTF. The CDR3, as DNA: TGTGCCAGCAGCCGGAAGGGGGCGTTGGATGGCTACACCTTC.

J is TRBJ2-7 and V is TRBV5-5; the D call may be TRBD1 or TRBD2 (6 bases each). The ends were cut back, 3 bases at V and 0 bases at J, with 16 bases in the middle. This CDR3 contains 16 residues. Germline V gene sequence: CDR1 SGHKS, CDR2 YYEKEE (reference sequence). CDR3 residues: CASSWGARPRSYEQYF. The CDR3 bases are TGTGCCAGCAGCTGGGGGGCCCGACCGCGCTCCTACGAGCAGTACTTC.

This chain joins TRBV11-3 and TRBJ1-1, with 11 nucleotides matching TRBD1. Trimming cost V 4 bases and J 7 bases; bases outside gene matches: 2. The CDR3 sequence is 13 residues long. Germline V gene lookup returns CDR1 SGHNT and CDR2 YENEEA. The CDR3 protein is CASSSGQGDEAFF. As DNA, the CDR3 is TGTGCCAGCAGCTCGGGACAGGGGGATGAAGCTTTCTTT.

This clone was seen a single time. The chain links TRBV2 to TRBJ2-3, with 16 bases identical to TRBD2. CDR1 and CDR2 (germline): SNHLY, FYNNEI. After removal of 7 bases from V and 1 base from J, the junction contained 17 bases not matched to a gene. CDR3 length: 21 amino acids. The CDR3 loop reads CASTGWNFGTSGGAGTDTQYF. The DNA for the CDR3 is TGTGCCAGCACTGGCTGGAATTTCGGGACTAGCGGGGGGGCGGGCACAGATACGCAGTATTTT.

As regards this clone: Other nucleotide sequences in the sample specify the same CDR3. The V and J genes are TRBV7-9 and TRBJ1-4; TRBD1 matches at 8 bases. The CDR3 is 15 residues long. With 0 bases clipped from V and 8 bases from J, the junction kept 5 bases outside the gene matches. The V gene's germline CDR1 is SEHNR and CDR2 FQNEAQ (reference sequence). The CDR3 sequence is CASSLAGTGGEKLFF. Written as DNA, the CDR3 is TGTGCCAGCAGCTTAGCTGGGACAGGAGGGGAAAAACTGTTTTTT.

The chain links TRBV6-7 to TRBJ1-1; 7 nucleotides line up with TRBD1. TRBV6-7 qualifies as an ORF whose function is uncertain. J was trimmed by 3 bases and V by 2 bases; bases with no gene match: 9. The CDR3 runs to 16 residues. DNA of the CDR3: TGTGCCAGCAGTTACAACGCAGGGGGAGGGGACACTGAAGCTTTCTTT. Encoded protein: CASSYNAGGGDTEAFF.

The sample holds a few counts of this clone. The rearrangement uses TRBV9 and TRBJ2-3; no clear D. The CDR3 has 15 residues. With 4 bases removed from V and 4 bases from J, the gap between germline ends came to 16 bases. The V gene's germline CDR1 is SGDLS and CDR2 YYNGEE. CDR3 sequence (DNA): TGTGCCAGCAGCCCCCGGGCCCCGACGTCAGATACGCAGTATTTT. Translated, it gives CASSPRAPTSDTQYF. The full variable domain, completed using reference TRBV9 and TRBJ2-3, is DSGVTQTPKHLITATGQRVTLRCSPRSGDLSVYWYQQSLDQGLQFLIQYYNGEERAKGNILERFSAQQFPDLHSELNLSSLELGDSALYFCASSPRAPTSDTQYFGPGTRLTVL.

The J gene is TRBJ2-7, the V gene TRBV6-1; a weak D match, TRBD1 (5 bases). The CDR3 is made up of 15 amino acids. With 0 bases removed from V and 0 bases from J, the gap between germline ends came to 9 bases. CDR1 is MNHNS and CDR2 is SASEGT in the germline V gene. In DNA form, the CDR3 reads TGTGCCAGCAGTGAAGCCTCGACAGCCTCCTACGAGCAGTACTTC. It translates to CASSEASTASYEQYF.